The text below deals with one TCR beta chain. This entry comes from a study of early T cells in non-severe SARS-CoV-2 infection. One entry per CDR3 protein, called by TCRdb with MiXCR from the 5' RACE reads. The data contain roughly 92,000 distinct CDR3 sequences, around 12% of them singletons. Per germline, CDR1 DFQATT and CDR2 SNEGSKA (reference sequence). The germline V and J ends were trimmed by 7 bases and 4 bases, with 17 bases remaining between them. This CDR3 spans 13 amino acids. This receptor was taken from an adult who was a healthcare worker with PCR-confirmed SARS-CoV-2 infection or an uninfected control (not recorded which). Sequenced here: whole blood, sampled at baseline. This rearrangement joins TRBV20-1 to TRBJ2-7, with D unresolved. CDR3 sequence (DNA): TGCAGTGGGGAAGACCCCTCGAGTTACGAGCAGTACTTC. Amino acid sequence: CSGEDPSSYEQYF.